This entry lists 13 T cell receptor beta chains sequenced from one sample in a study of blood T cell repertoires in COVID-19. The method was immunoSEQ multiplex PCR; TCRdb's version includes in-frame clones alone and lacks a portion of them. The table includes approximately 170,000 clones, 85% to 95% detected once. Material for sequencing was peripheral blood. Source of these receptors: a woman aged 60 to 75 with COVID-19, enrolled during active disease.

This sequence joins TRBV19 and TRBJ1-3, with 9 bases aligning to TRBD1. V lost 5 bases and J lost 0; bases outside the gene matches: 5. CDR1 and CDR2 (germline): LNHDA, SQIVND (reference sequence). The length of the CDR3 is 16 residues. CDR3 residues: CASSVGQGSSGNTIYF. CDR3 sequence (DNA): TGTGCCAGTAGTGTGGGACAGGGAAGCTCTGGAAACACCATATATTTT.

The CDR3 bases are TGTGCCAGCAGCCAAGACATCGGGTCCGCTGAAGCTTTCTTT. It specifies CASSQDIGSAEAFF. This chain links TRBV3-1 (or the pseudogene TRBV3-2) with TRBJ1-1; D gene unclear. Germline CDR1 reads LGHDT; CDR2 reads YNNKEL (reference sequence). The CDR3 is made up of 14 amino acids. Trimming pared 0 bases from V and 6 bases from J, leaving 11 bases between.

The CDR3 loop is CASSYAGQGGGYTF. The DNA of the CDR3 is TGTGCCAGCAGTTACGCCGGACAGGGTGGAGGCTACACCTTC. The chain has TRBV6-5 and TRBJ1-2; TRBD1 aligns across 8 bases. Germline values: CDR1 MNHEY, CDR2 SVGAGI. V gave up 2 bases and J gave up 8 bases; unmatched junction bases: 7. The CDR3 runs to 14 residues.

This chain's CDR3 is CASSLGGHRVRSGYTF. DNA for the CDR3: TGTGCCAGCAGCTTAGGTGGTCACAGGGTAAGGTCTGGCTACACCTTC. This chain links TRBV11-1 with TRBJ1-2; D is perhaps TRBD1 (6 bases). Trimming cost V 1 base and J 7 bases, with 19 bases left between them. This CDR3 is built from 16 residues. Germline loops: CDR1 SGHAT, CDR2 FQDESV (reference sequence).

This chain links TRBV5-5 with TRBJ2-7; a weak D match, TRBD1 (6 bases). Germline-derived CDR1 and CDR2 are SGHKS and YYEKEE (reference sequence). The CDR3 totals 14 residues. V lost 0 bases and J 4 bases, leaving 11 bases between the germline ends. CDR3 sequence reads: CASSLGHRVYEQYF. Here the CDR3 DNA reads TGTGCCAGCAGCTTGGGGCACAGGGTGTACGAGCAGTACTTC.

The chain recombines TRBV9 with TRBJ1-1; the D gene is possibly TRBD1 (6 bases). CDR3 length: 14 amino acids. Germline loops: CDR1 SGDLS, CDR2 YYNGEE. The V end lost 6 bases, the J end lost 6 bases, and 18 bases lay between the germline ends. The CDR3 here is CASNQQGFHAEAFF. In nucleotides, the CDR3 is TGTGCCAGCAACCAACAGGGTTTTCACGCTGAAGCTTTCTTT.

The chain joins TRBV18 to TRBJ2-1; 7 bases map to TRBD2. The ends lost 4 bases at V and 4 bases at J; junction bases unmatched: 7. The CDR3 is made up of 15 amino acids. Germline V CDR1 and CDR2: KGHSH, LQKENI. CDR3 loop: CASSQRTSGYNEQFF. CDR3 DNA: TGTGCCAGCTCACAACGGACTAGTGGGTACAATGAGCAGTTCTTC.

V is TRBV5-1 and J is TRBJ1-2; TRBD1 matches 9 bases. Germline V gives CDR1 SGHRS, CDR2 YFSETQ. The length of the CDR3 is 14 residues. V was clipped by 0 bases and J by 8 bases; unmatched bases: 5. The CDR3 nucleotides are TGCGCCAGCAGCTTGGGGACAGGGGAAGCAGGCTACACCTTC. Amino acids: CASSLGTGEAGYTF.

The V call is TRBV7-2, the J call TRBJ1-1; D gene unclear. The germline V gene encodes CDR1 SGHTA and CDR2 FQGNSA. Trimming removed 5 bases at V and 0 bases at J, with 13 bases between. The CDR3 is 15 residues long. CDR3 sequence: CASSPLSGLNTEAFF. CDR3 sequence (DNA): TGTGCCAGCAGCCCACTTTCGGGATTGAACACTGAAGCTTTCTTT.

As concerns this clone: Other DNA sequences in the same sample also yield this CDR3. J is TRBJ1-4 and V is TRBV18, with D hard to call. This CDR3 contains 14 residues. The germline V and J ends were trimmed by 3 bases and 0 bases, with 5 bases remaining between them. Germline V lookup: CDR1 KGHSH, CDR2 LQKENI. The CDR3 loop is CASSPSATNEKLFF. As DNA, the CDR3 is TGTGCCAGCTCACCCAGCGCAACTAATGAAAAACTGTTTTTT. Full variable domain (rest looked up from reference TRBV18 and TRBJ1-4): NAGVMQNPRHLVRRRGQEARLRCSPMKGHSHVYWYRQLPEEGLKFMVYLQKENIIDESGMPKERFSAEFPKEGPSILRIQQVVRGDSAAYFCASSPSATNEKLFFGSGTQLSVL.

The V call is TRBV4-3, the J call TRBJ2-2; no reliable D call. V lost 4 bases and J 3 bases, leaving 9 bases between the germline ends. This CDR3 has 14 residues. Germline values: CDR1 LGHNA, CDR2 YSLEER. The CDR3 loop reads CASSLQRDTGELFF. CDR3 nucleotide sequence: TGCGCCAGCAGCCTCCAACGAGACACCGGGGAGCTGTTTTTT.

This clone was observed once. The chain uses TRBV5-1 and TRBJ1-1; D gene ambiguous. The CDR3 is 14 amino acids. Germline CDR1 SGHRS, CDR2 YFSETQ. V shed 1 base and J shed 2 bases, with 9 bases lying between them. The CDR3 reads CASSLLGANTEAFF. The CDR3 coding sequence is TGCGCCAGCAGCTTGTTAGGAGCCAACACTGAAGCTTTCTTT.

This clone was counted a single time. The chain uses TRBV5-1 and TRBJ1-1, with D maybe TRBD1 (5 bases). Between the trimmed V and J ends, which lost 2 bases and 6 bases, there was a span of 14 bases. The CDR3 is 14 residues long. The germline CDR1 and CDR2 sequences are SGHRS and YFSETQ. The CDR3 DNA reads TGCGCCAGCAGCTTTGAGGTCCCGGGGGCTGAAGCTTTCTTT. It yields the protein CASSFEVPGAEAFF.